The sequence of this T cell receptor beta chain was determined in a study of T cell responses to AZD1222 COVID-19 vaccine. Study-wide points: Clonal diversity was possibly underestimated; the donors were predominantly white British and more often female.

About this clone: The antigen remains undetermined.

Produced via immunoSEQ multiplex PCR; TCRdb's table is partial and in-frame only. The sample lists around 120,000 clones; roughly 90% were seen once. Material: peripheral blood, obtained on day 0 of AZD1222 vaccination. The TCR was taken from an adult in good health.

The DNA for the CDR3 is TGTGCCAGCAGTTACTCGAGTGGGGGGATCGATGAGCAGTTCTTC. As protein: CASSYSSGGIDEQFF. The chain has TRBV6-5 and TRBJ2-1; tentatively, D is TRBD2 (6 bases). V lost 0 bases and J lost 8, with 14 bases in between. Germline CDR1 reads MNHEY; CDR2 reads SVGAGI. The CDR3 runs to 15 residues.